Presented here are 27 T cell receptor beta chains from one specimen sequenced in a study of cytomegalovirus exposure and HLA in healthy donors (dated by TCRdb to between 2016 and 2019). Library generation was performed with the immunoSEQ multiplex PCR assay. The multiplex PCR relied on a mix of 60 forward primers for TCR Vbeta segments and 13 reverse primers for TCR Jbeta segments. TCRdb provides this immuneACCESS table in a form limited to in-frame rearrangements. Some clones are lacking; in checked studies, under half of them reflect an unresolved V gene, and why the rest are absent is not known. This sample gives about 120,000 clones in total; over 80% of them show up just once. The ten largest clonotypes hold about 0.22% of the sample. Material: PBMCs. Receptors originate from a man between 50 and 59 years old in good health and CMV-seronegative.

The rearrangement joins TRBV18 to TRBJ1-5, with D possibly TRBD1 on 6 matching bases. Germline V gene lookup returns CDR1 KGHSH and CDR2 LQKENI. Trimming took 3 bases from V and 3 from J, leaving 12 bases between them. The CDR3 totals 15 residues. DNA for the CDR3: TGTGCCAGCTCACCGCCAGGGGTGAACAATCAGCCCCAGCATTTT. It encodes CASSPPGVNNQPQHF.

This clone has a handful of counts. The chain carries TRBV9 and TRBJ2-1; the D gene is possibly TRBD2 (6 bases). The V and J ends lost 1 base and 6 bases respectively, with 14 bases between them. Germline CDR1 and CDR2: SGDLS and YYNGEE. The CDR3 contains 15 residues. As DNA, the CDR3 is TGTGCCAGCAGCGTATCGAGCGGGTTATCCAATGAGCAGTTCTTC. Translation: CASSVSSGLSNEQFF. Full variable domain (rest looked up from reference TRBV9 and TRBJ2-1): DSGVTQTPKHLITATGQRVTLRCSPRSGDLSVYWYQQSLDQGLQFLIQYYNGEERAKGNILERFSAQQFPDLHSELNLSSLELGDSALYFCASSVSSGLSNEQFFGPGTRLTVL.

In DNA form, the CDR3 reads TGTGCCAGCAGTAGACAGGGAGAGTCTGGCACCGGGGAGCTGTTTTTT. It specifies CASSRQGESGTGELFF. The gene calls are TRBV5-4 and TRBJ2-2; 7 bases align to TRBD1. Germline V lookup: CDR1 SGHNT, CDR2 YYREEE (reference sequence). V dropped 5 bases and J dropped 4; count of bases not matched to a gene: 11. The CDR3 length is 16 residues. The complete variable domain, with remaining parts taken from reference TRBV5-4 and TRBJ2-2, reads ETGVTQSPTHLIKTRGQQVTLRCSSQSGHNTVSWYQQALGQGPQFIFQYYREEENGRGNFPPRFSGLQFPNYSSELNVNALELDDSALYLCASSRQGESGTGELFFGEGSRLTVL.

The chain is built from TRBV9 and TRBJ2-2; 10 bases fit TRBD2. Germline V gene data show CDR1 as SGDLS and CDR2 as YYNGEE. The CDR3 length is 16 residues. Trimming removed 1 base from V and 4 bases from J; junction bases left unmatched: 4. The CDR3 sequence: CASSVWTSGGTGELFF. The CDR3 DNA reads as TGTGCCAGCAGCGTATGGACTAGCGGCGGCACCGGGGAGCTGTTTTTT. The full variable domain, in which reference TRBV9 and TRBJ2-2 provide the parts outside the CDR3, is DSGVTQTPKHLITATGQRVTLRCSPRSGDLSVYWYQQSLDQGLQFLIQYYNGEERAKGNILERFSAQQFPDLHSELNLSSLELGDSALYFCASSVWTSGGTGELFFGEGSRLTVL.

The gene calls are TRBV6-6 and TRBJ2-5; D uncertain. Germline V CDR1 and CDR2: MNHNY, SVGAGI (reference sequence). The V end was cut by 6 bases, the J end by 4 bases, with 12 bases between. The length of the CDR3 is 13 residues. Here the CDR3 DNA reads TGTGCCAGCAGCCCCGGAGAAGTAGAGACCCAGTACTTC. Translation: CASSPGEVETQYF.

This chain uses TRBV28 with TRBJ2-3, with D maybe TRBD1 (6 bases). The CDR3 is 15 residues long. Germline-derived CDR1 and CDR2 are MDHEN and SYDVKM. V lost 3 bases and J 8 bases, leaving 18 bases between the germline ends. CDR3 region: CASSFWEQGESTQYF. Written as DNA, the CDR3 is TGTGCCAGCAGTTTTTGGGAACAGGGTGAAAGTACGCAGTATTTT.

Written as DNA, the CDR3 is TGTGCCAGCAGCCTGAGCGGACAGTTCTACGAGCAGTACTTC. Residues: CASSLSGQFYEQYF. This chain uses TRBV9 with TRBJ2-7; possibly TRBD1 for D (6 bases). CDR1 is SGDLS, CDR2 YYNGEE, per germline. CDR3 length: 14 amino acids. The ends were cut back, 4 bases at V and 3 bases at J, with 14 bases in the middle.

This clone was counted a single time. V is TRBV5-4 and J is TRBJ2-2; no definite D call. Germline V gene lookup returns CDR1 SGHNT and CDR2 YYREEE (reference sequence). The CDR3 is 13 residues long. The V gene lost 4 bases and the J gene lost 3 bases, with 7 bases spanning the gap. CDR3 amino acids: CASSDGYTGELFF. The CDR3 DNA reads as TGTGCCAGCAGCGACGGGTACACCGGGGAGCTGTTTTTT. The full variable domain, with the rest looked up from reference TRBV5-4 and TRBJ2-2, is ETGVTQSPTHLIKTRGQQVTLRCSSQSGHNTVSWYQQALGQGPQFIFQYYREEENGRGNFPPRFSGLQFPNYSSELNVNALELDDSALYLCASSDGYTGELFFGEGSRLTVL.

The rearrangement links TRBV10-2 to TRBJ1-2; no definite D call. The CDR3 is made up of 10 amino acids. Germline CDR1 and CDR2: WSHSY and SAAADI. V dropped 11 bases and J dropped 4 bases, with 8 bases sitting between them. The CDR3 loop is CAGASYGYTF. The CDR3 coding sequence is TGCGCCGGAGCAAGCTATGGCTACACCTTC.

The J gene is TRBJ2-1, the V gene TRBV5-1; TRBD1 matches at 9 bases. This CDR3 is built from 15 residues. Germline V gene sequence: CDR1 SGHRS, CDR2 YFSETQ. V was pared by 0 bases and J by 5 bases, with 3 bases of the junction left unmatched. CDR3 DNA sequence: TGCGCCAGCAGCTTGGTCGACAGGGGGAACAATGAGCAGTTCTTC. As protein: CASSLVDRGNNEQFF.

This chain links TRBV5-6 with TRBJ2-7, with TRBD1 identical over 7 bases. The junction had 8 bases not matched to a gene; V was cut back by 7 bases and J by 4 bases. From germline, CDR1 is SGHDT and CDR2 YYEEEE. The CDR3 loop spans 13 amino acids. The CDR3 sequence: CASASGTAYEQYF. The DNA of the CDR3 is TGTGCCAGCGCATCCGGGACAGCGTACGAGCAGTACTTC.

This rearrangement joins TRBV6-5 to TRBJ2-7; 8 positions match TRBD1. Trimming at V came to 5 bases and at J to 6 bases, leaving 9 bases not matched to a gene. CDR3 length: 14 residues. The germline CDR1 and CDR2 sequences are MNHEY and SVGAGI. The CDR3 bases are TGTGCCAGCAGTCGTGGACAGGGAGGCTTCGAGCAGTACTTC. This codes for CASSRGQGGFEQYF.

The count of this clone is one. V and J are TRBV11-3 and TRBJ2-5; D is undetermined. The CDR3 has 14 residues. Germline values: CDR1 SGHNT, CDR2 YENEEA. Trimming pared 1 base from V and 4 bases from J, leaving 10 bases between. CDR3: CASSLGAGGETQYF. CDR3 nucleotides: TGTGCCAGCAGCTTAGGGGCAGGTGGAGAGACCCAGTACTTC.

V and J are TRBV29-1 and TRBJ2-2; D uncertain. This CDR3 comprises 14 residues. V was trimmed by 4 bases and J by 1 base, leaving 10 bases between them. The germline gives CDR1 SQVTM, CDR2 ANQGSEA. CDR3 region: CSVGVTLNTGELFF. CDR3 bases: TGCAGCGTTGGAGTGACACTGAACACCGGGGAGCTGTTTTTT.

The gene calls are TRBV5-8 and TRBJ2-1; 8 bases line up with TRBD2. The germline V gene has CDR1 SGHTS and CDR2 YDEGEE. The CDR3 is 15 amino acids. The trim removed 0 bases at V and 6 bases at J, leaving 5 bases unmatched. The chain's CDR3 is CASSLDTSGPNEQFF. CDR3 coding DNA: TGTGCCAGCAGCTTGGATACTAGCGGACCCAATGAGCAGTTCTTC.

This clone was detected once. The CDR3 coding sequence is TGTGCCAGCAGCGTAGAGTTGACAGCCTCTCGGCAGTACTTC. As protein: CASSVELTASRQYF. The V call is TRBV9, the J call TRBJ2-7, with D possibly TRBD1 on 5 matching bases. V shed 0 bases and J shed 9 bases, with 16 bases lying between them. Per the germline V gene, CDR1 is SGDLS and CDR2 is YYNGEE. The CDR3 extends over 14 amino acids.

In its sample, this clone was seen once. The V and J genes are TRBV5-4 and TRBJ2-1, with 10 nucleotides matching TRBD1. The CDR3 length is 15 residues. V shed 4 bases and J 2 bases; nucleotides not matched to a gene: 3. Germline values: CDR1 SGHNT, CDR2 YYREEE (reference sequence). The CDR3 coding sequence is TGTGCCAGCAGCCGGACAGGGGGAACCTACAATGAGCAGTTCTTC. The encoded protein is CASSRTGGTYNEQFF.

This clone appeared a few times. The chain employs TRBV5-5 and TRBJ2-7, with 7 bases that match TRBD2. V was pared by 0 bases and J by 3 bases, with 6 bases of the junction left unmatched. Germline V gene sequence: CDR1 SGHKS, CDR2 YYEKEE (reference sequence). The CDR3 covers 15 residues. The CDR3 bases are TGTGCCAGCAGCTTGGACGGCGGGGGTAACTACGAGCAGTACTTC. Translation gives CASSLDGGGNYEQYF.

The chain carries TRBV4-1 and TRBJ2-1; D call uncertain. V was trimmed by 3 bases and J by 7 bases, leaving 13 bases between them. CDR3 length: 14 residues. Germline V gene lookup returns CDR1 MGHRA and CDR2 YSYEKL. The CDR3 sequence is CASSHPLTMNEQFF. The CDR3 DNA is TGCGCCAGCAGCCACCCCCTCACTATGAATGAGCAGTTCTTC.

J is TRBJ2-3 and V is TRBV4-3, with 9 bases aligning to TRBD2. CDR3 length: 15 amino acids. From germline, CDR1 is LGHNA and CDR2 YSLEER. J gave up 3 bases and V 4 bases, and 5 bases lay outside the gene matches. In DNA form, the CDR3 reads TGCGCCAGCAGCCGGTCCCTAGCGGGAACAGATACGCAGTATTTT. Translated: CASSRSLAGTDTQYF.

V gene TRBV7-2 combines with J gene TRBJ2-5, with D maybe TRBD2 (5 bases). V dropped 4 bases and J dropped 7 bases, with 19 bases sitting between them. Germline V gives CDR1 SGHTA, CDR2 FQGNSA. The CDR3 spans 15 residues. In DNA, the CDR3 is TGTGCCAGCAGCTCTCTCGGCCCGGCGGGTGGGACCCAGTACTTC. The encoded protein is CASSSLGPAGGTQYF.

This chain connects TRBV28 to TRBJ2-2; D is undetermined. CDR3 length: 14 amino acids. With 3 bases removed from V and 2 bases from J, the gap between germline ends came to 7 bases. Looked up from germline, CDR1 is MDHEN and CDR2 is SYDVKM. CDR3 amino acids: CASSLHSNTGELFF. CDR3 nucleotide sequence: TGTGCCAGCAGTTTGCACAGCAACACCGGGGAGCTGTTTTTT. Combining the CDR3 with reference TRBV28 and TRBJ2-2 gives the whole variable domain DVKVTQSSRYLVKRTGEKVFLECVQDMDHENMFWYRQDPGLGLRLIYFSYDVKMKEKGDIPEGYSVSREKKERFSLILESASTNQTSMYLCASSLHSNTGELFFGEGSRLTVL.

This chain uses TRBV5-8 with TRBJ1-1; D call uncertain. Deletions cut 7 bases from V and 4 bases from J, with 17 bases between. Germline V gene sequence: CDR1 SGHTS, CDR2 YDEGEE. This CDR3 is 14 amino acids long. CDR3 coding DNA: TGTGCCAGCCACTTGGCGGGATTGGGCACTGAAGCTTTCTTT. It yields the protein CASHLAGLGTEAFF.

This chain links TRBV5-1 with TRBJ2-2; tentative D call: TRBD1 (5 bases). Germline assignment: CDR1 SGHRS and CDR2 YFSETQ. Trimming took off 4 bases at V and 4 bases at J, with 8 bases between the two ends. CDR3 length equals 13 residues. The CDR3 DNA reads TGCGCCAGCAGCACCGACAGCACCGGGGAGCTGTTTTTT. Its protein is CASSTDSTGELFF.

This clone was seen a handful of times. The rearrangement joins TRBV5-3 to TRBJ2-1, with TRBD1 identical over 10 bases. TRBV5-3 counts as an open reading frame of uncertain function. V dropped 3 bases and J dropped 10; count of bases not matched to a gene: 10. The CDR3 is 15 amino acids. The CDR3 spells CARSSPGQGMREQFF. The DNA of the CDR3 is TGTGCCAGAAGCTCGCCGGGACAGGGGATGAGAGAGCAGTTCTTC.

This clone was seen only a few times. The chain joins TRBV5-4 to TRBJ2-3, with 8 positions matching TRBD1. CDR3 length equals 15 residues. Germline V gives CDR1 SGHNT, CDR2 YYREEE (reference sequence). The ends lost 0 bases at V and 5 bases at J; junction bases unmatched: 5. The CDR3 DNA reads TGTGCCAGCAGCTTGGTGACAGGGGTCAGAGATACGCAGTATTTT. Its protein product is CASSLVTGVRDTQYF.

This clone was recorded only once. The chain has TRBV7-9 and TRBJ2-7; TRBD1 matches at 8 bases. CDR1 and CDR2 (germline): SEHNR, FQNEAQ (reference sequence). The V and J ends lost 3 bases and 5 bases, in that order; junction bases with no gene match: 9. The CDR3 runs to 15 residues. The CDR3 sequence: CASSFPTQGVDEQYF. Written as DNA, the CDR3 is TGTGCCAGCAGCTTTCCGACACAGGGGGTGGACGAGCAGTACTTC. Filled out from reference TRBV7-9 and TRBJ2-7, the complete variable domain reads DTGVSQNPRHKITKRGQNVTFRCDPISEHNRLYWYRQTLGQGPEFLTYFQNEAQLEKSRLLSDRFSAERPKGSFSTLEIQRTEQGDSAMYLCASSFPTQGVDEQYFGPGTRLTVT.